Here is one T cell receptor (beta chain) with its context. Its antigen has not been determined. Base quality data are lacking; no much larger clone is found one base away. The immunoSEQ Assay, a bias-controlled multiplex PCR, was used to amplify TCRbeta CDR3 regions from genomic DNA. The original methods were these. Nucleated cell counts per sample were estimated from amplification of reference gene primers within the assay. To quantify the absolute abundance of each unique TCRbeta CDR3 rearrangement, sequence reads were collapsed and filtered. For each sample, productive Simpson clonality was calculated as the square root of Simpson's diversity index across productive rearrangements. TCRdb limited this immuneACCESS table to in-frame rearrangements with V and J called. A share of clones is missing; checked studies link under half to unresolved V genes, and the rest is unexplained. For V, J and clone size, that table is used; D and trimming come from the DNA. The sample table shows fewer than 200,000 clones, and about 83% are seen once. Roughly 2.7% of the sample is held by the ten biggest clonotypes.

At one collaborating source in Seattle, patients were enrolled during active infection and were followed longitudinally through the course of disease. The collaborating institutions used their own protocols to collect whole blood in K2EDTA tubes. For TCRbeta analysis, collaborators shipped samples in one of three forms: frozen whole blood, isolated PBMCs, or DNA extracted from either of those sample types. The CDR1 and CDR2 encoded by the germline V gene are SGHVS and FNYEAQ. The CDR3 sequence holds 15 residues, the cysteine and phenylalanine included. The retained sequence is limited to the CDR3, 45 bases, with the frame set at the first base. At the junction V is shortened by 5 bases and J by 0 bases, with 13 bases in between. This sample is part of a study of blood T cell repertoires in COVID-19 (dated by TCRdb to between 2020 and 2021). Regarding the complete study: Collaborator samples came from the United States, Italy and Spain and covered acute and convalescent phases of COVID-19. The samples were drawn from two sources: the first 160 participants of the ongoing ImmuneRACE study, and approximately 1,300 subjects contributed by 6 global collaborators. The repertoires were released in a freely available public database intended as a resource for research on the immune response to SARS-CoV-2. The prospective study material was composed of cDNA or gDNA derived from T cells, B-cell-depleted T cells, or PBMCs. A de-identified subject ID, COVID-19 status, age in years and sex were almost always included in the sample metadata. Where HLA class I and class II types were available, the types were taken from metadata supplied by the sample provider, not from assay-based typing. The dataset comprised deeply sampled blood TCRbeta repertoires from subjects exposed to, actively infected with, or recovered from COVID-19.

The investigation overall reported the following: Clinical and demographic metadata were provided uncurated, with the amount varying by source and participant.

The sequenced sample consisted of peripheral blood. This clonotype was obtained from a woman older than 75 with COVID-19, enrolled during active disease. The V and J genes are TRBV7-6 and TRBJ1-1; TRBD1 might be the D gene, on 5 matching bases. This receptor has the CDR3 CASSPPRGVNTEAFF. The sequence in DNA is TGTGCCAGCAGCCCCCCCCGGGGGGTGAACACTGAAGCTTTCTTT.